This T cell receptor beta chain was observed in a study of Graves' ophthalmopathy and Graves' hyperthyroidism. Amplification of TCR beta CDR3 regions used RNA transcripts. Following a first-round RT-PCR that used HTBI primers, a second-round multiplex PCR was carried out. TCRdb reanalysed the multiplex PCR reads using MiXCR and keeps one entry per CDR3 protein. Among about 700,000 distinct CDR3 sequences, about two fifths were seen once, and the ten largest hold around 3%. Ten or more counts support this clonotype. With 4 bases removed from V and 5 bases from J, the gap between germline ends came to 11 bases. The CDR3 has 12 residues. CDR1 is DFQATT, CDR2 SNEGSKA, per germline (reference sequence).

The receptor comes from an adult man with Graves' ophthalmopathy. This chain connects TRBV20-1 to TRBJ1-1; D unresolved. Sequenced: peripheral blood. CDR3 bases: TGCAGTGCTAAAAGTACAGATACTGAAGCTTTCTTT. Amino acids: CSAKSTDTEAFF.